The clone carrying this T cell receptor (beta chain) was detected many times. The target antigen is unknown. This beta chain represents an off-target read in a library built for alpha chains; its size is of limited meaning. The CDR3 loop spans 16 amino acids. Germline CDR1 MNHEY, CDR2 SMNVEV (reference sequence). Trimming took off 7 bases at V and 3 bases at J, with 18 bases between the two ends. Antiretroviral therapy had run roughly three months, about 14 weeks, before follow-up blood collection. Whole blood was used without fractionation, so all unsorted peripheral T cells were included. About 480 ng RNA was reverse transcribed with alpha and beta constant-region primers. Alpha and beta chain libraries were made separately by chain-specific third strand synthesis with multiplexing indices. The cDNA received a 5' RACE adapter containing a random hexamer plus an SP2 sequencing primer site. MiXCR was run by TCRdb on the 5' RACE reads, yielding one entry per CDR3 protein. The profile shows roughly 7,400 distinct CDR3 sequences, 6.5% to 7.5% of them singletons.

This sample stems from a study of HIV-infected patients and healthy controls. Whole-study results and caveats: HIV-infected patients shared fewer CDR3 sequences between individuals than healthy controls.

The sequence came from an adult with HIV infection. Sequenced here: blood, sampled during antiretroviral therapy. The chain uses TRBV27 and TRBJ2-2; D may be TRBD2 (6 bases). The CDR3 spells CASTKEGLAHTGELFF. The CDR3 DNA reads TGTGCCAGCACCAAGGAGGGTCTAGCGCACACCGGGGAGCTGTTTTTT.